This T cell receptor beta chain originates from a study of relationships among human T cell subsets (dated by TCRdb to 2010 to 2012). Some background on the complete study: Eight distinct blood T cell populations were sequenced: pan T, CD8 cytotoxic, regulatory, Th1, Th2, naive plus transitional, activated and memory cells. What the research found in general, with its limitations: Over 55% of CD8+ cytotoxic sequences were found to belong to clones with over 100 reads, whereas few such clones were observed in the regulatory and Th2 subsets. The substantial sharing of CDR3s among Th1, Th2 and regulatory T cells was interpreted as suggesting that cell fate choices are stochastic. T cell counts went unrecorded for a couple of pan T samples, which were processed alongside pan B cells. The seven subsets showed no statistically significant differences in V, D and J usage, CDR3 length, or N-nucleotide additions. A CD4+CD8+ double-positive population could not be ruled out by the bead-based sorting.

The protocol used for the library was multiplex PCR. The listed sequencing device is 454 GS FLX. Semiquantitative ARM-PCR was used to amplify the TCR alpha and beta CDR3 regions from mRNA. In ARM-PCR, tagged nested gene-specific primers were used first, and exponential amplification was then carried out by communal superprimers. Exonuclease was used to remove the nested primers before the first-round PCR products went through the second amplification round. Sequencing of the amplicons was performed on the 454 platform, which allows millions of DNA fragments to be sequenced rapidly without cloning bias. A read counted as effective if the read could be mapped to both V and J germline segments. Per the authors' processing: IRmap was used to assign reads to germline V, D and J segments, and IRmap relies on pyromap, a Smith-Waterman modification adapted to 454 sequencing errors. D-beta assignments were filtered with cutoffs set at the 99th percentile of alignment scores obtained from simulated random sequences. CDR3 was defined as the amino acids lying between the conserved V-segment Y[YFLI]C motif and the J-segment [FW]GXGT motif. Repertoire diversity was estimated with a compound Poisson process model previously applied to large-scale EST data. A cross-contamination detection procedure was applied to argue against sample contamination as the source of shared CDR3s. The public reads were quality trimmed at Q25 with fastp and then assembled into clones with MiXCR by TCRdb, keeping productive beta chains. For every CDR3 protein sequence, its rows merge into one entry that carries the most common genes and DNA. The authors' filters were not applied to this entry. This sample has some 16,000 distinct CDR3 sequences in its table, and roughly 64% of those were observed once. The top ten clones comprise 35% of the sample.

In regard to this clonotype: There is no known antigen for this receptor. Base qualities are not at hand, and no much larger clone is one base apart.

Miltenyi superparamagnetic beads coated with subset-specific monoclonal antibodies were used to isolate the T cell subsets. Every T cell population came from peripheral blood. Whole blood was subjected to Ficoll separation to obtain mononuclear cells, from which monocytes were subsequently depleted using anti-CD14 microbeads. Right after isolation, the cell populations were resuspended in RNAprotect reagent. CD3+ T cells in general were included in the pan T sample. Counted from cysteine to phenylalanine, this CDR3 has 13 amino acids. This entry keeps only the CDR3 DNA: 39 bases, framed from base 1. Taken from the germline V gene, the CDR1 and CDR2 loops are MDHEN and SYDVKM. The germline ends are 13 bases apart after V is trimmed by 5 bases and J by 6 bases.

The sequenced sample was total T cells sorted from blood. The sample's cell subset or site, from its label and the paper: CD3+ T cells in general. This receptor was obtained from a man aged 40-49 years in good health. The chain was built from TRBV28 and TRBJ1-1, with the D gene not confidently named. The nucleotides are TGTGCCAGCAGTCGCCACTTGAGACCTGAAGCTTTCTTT. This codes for CASSRHLRPEAFF.